Reported below is one TCR beta chain. This clone's antigen is unknown. No much larger clonotype is one base removed from it; base qualities were not supplied. This record belongs to a study of technical replicates of blood from several donors (dated by TCRdb to 2015 to 2018). Library prep was done by the immunoSEQ multiplex PCR assay. The table comes from immuneACCESS by way of TCRdb, which keeps in-frame sequences with V and J called. Part of the clones is missing from these tables; in studies checked, under half for an unresolved V gene and the rest for unknown reasons. Counted in this sample were about 79,000 clones; more than 85% of them appeared once. About 0.4% of the sample is taken by the ten largest. The TCR comes from a human donor in good health. Some clones in this sample may be carry-over from other donors' samples. Sequences were obtained from T cells isolated from PBMCs.

The CDR3 reads as follows: CASRSGRGYTDTQYF. The bases read TGTGCCAGCAGGAGCGGGCGGGGGTACACAGATACGCAGTATTTT. The V and J segments used are TRBV5-4 and TRBJ2-3; 7 central nucleotides agree with TRBD2. Based on the germline V gene (reference sequence), the CDR1 and CDR2 sequences are SGHNT and YYREEE. Trimming leaves V shorter by 5 bases and J shorter by 2 bases, with the junction holding 8 bases beyond the gene matches. The CDR3 has 15 amino acids, counting the end cysteine and phenylalanine. Kept here is only the CDR3 DNA, which spans 45 bases and is read in frame from base 1.